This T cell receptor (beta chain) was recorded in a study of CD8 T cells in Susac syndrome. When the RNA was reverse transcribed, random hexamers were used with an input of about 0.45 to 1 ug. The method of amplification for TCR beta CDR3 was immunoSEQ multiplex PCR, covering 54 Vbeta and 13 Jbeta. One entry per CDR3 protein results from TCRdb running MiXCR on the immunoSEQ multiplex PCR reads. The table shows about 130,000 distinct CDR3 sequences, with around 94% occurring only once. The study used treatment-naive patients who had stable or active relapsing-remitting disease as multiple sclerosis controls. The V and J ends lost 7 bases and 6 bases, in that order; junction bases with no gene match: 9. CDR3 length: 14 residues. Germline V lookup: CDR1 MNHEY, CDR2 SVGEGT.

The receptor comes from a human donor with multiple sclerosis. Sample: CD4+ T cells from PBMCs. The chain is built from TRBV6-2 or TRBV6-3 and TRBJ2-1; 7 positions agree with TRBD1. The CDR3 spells CASTRTGHFNEQFF. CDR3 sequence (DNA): TGTGCCAGCACTCGGACAGGCCATTTCAATGAGCAGTTCTTC.